The entry below gives a single T cell receptor (beta chain) sequence along with its context. The antigen remains unidentified. This specimen belongs to a study of OX40 agonist ivuxolimab in advanced cancers. Study-level information: Therapy given before enrollment (anti-PD-1, anti-PD-L1 or anti-CTLA-4) was allowed, and around 40% had some. Findings of the study overall: At 0.1 to 3.0 mg/kg, clonal expansion of CD4+ and CD8+ blood T cells had occurred by week 6.

This CDR3 region has 17 residues. The germline V gene has CDR1 SGHVS and CDR2 FNYEAQ. Losses at the gene ends were 2 bases for V and 8 bases for J; bases not matched to a gene: 12. Using immunoSEQ multiplex PCR, the repertoire was profiled, and TCRdb retains in-frame clones only, with some absent. The data contain fewer than 50,000 clones, around four fifths of them seen just once; the ten biggest clones take up 2.5% to 3%. The clonotype originates from an adult with an advanced solid tumor such as melanoma, head and neck, liver or kidney cancer. Sequenced here: CD4+ or CD8+ T cells sorted from blood, sampled in a trial of the OX40 agonist ivuxolimab. This rearrangement joins TRBV7-6 to TRBJ2-1; 10 bases line up with TRBD2. The DNA for the CDR3 is TGTGCCAGCAGCTTAAAAATGTCTAGCGGGAGTTGGTATGAGCAGTTCTTC. Amino acids: CASSLKMSSGSWYEQFF.